Below are 16 T cell receptor beta chains sequenced from a single sample in a study of T cell responses to AZD1222 COVID-19 vaccine. The data were produced by immunoSEQ multiplex PCR, yet TCRdb's version contains in-frame clones alone and is incomplete. The table records 140,000 to 150,000 clones, around 89% of them present only once. This specimen was peripheral blood, taken on day 0 of AZD1222 vaccination. The receptors derive from an adult in good health.

The V call is TRBV24-1, the J call TRBJ2-2; 8 nucleotides agree with TRBD1. Unmatched junction bases numbered 9, after V lost 3 bases and J lost 1 base. Germline V gene data show CDR1 as KGHDR and CDR2 as SFDVKD. The CDR3 has 18 residues. In nucleotides, the CDR3 is TGTGCCACCAGTGATCCAGCCACACAGGGGGGGAACACCGGGGAGCTGTTTTTT. Translated, it gives CATSDPATQGGNTGELFF.

V is TRBV3-1 (or the pseudogene TRBV3-2) and J is TRBJ1-2, with TRBD1 as a possible D gene (6 bases). This CDR3 region has 15 residues. Looked up from germline, CDR1 is LGHDT and CDR2 is YNNKEL (reference sequence). With 4 bases removed from V and 0 bases from J, the gap between germline ends came to 12 bases. The chain's CDR3 is CASSPEGGSNYGYTF. The DNA for the CDR3 is TGTGCCAGCAGCCCTGAGGGGGGTTCTAACTATGGCTACACCTTC.

The chain uses TRBV9 and TRBJ1-1; possible D gene TRBD1, 5 bases. Looked up from germline, CDR1 is SGDLS and CDR2 is YYNGEE. CDR3 length: 14 amino acids. V was shortened by 0 bases and J by 2 bases, with 8 bases between the two germline ends. The chain's CDR3 is CASSVGGPNTEAFF. CDR3 DNA sequence: TGTGCCAGCAGCGTAGGGGGACCCAACACTGAAGCTTTCTTT.

The chain links TRBV30 to TRBJ2-3; no clear D gene. The CDR3 has 13 residues. Trimming stripped 3 bases from V and 8 bases from J, with 15 bases between. Per germline, CDR1 GTSNPN and CDR2 SVGIG (reference sequence). Here the CDR3 reads CAWSSPFHGTQYF. As DNA, the CDR3 is TGTGCCTGGAGCTCCCCATTTCATGGTACGCAGTATTTT.

The chain is built from TRBV4-3 and TRBJ1-4, with D tentatively TRBD1 (5 bases). CDR1 is LGHNA, CDR2 YSLEER, per germline. There are 14 residues in the CDR3. The V end lost 7 bases, the J end lost 5 bases, and 14 bases lay between the germline ends. CDR3 sequence reads: CASNRGTANEKLFF. The CDR3 nucleotides are TGCGCCAGCAACCGCGGGACGGCAAATGAAAAACTGTTTTTT.

This clone has a handful of counts. The chain combines TRBV7-6 with TRBJ1-3, with D tentatively TRBD1 (5 bases). Germline assignment: CDR1 SGHVS and CDR2 FNYEAQ. The CDR3 spans 16 residues. The V end lost 5 bases, the J end lost 0 bases, and 14 bases lay between the germline ends. CDR3 region: CASSPGPGYSGNTIYF. The DNA for the CDR3 is TGTGCCAGCAGCCCAGGGCCCGGGTACTCTGGAAACACCATATATTTT.

The J gene is TRBJ1-3, the V gene TRBV3-1 (or the pseudogene TRBV3-2); D ambiguous. Germline-derived CDR1 and CDR2 are LGHDT and YNNKEL (reference sequence). This CDR3 is 13 amino acids long. V gave up 8 bases and J gave up 4 bases, with 12 bases separating them. As DNA, the CDR3 is TGTGCCAGCCTTGGGGTTTGGGGAAACACCATATATTTT. Translating it yields CASLGVWGNTIYF.

The DNA for the CDR3 is TGTGCCAGTAGTATGTCCACACGGGGCCTCAATCAGCCCCAGCATTTT. Its translation is CASSMSTRGLNQPQHF. The V and J genes are TRBV19 and TRBJ1-5; maybe TRBD1 (5 bases). This CDR3 is built from 16 residues. The ends were cut back, 3 bases at V and 3 bases at J, with 15 bases in the middle. Per germline, CDR1 LNHDA and CDR2 SQIVND (reference sequence). The variable domain in full, with the rest retrieved from reference TRBV19 and TRBJ1-5, is DGGITQSPKYLFRKEGQNVTLSCEQNLNHDAMYWYRQDPGQGLRLIYYSQIVNDFQKGDIAEGYSVSREKKESFPLTVTSAQKNPTAFYLCASSMSTRGLNQPQHFGDGTRLSIL.

The gene calls are TRBV28 and TRBJ1-2; the D gene is possibly TRBD1 (6 bases). V was trimmed by 6 bases and J by 5 bases, leaving 16 bases between them. The CDR3 has 14 residues. Germline CDR1 reads MDHEN; CDR2 reads SYDVKM. DNA for the CDR3: TGTGCCAGCAGACAGGGCGGGTCCGCATATGGCTACACCTTC. Amino acid sequence: CASRQGGSAYGYTF.

This clone has at least ten counts. This chain connects TRBV10-3 to TRBJ2-3, with D possibly being TRBD2 (5 bases). The CDR3 spans 16 residues. The germline V gene encodes CDR1 ENHRY and CDR2 SYGVKD. V was pared by 6 bases and J by 0 bases, with 16 bases between. CDR3 loop: CAIRNLDLASTDTQYF. The DNA for the CDR3 is TGTGCCATCAGGAACCTCGACCTAGCTAGCACAGATACGCAGTATTTT.

This rearrangement joins TRBV3-1 (or the pseudogene TRBV3-2) to TRBJ1-1; 8 bases match TRBD1. Germline V lookup: CDR1 LGHDT, CDR2 YNNKEL (reference sequence). CDR3 length: 14 amino acids. The V and J ends lost 4 bases and 11 bases, in that order; junction bases with no gene match: 12. CDR3 loop: CASSPGQGGVRAFF. CDR3 sequence (DNA): TGTGCCAGCAGCCCAGGACAGGGCGGAGTTCGCGCTTTCTTT.

At least ten counts were recorded for this clone. The J gene is TRBJ1-1, the V gene TRBV5-1; D is possibly TRBD1 (5 bases). Trimming shortened V by 8 bases and J by 4 bases, and 9 bases separated the two germline ends. The CDR3 runs to 11 residues. Germline V gene lookup returns CDR1 SGHRS and CDR2 YFSETQ. CDR3 residues: CASAGGTEAFF. Here the CDR3 DNA reads TGCGCCAGTGCGGGGGGCACTGAAGCTTTCTTT.

This chain links TRBV5-1 with TRBJ1-1, with 7 bases fitting TRBD1. The ends lost 5 bases at V and 5 bases at J; junction bases unmatched: 9. The CDR3 is 14 residues long. The germline V gene has CDR1 SGHRS and CDR2 YFSETQ. CDR3 sequence reads: CASSVGTDRTEAFF. As DNA, the CDR3 is TGCGCCAGCAGTGTCGGGACAGACAGGACTGAAGCTTTCTTT. Looking up the rest from reference TRBV5-1 and TRBJ1-1 gives the full variable domain: KAGVTQTPRYLIKTRGQQVTLSCSPISGHRSVSWYQQTPGQGLQFLFEYFSETQRNKGNFPGRFSGRQFSNSRSEMNVSTLELGDSALYLCASSVGTDRTEAFFGQGTRLTVV.

The J gene is TRBJ2-1, the V gene TRBV5-1, with D possibly being TRBD1 (6 bases). The V gene's germline CDR1 is SGHRS and CDR2 YFSETQ. The length of the CDR3 is 14 residues. V shed 1 base and J shed 8 bases, with 13 bases lying between them. The CDR3 DNA is TGCGCCAGCAGCTTGCGAACAGGGTCCGATGAGCAGTTCTTC. It codes for CASSLRTGSDEQFF.

The rearrangement joins TRBV7-9 to TRBJ1-3; D ambiguous. Trimming left V 4 bases short and J 3 bases short, with 13 bases between. CDR3 length: 15 amino acids. Germline-derived CDR1 and CDR2 are SEHNR and FQNEAQ (reference sequence). CDR3 protein: CASSYISIGGNTIYF. The CDR3 DNA is TGTGCCAGCAGCTACATTTCTATTGGTGGAAACACCATATATTTT.

This chain uses TRBV18 with TRBJ2-7, with TRBD1 as a possible D gene (6 bases). Trimming removed 2 bases from V and 3 bases from J, with 8 bases in between. The CDR3 has 13 residues. Germline values: CDR1 KGHSH, CDR2 LQKENI. The CDR3 sequence: CASSPEGHYEQYF. CDR3 DNA: TGTGCCAGCTCACCAGAGGGACACTACGAGCAGTACTTC.